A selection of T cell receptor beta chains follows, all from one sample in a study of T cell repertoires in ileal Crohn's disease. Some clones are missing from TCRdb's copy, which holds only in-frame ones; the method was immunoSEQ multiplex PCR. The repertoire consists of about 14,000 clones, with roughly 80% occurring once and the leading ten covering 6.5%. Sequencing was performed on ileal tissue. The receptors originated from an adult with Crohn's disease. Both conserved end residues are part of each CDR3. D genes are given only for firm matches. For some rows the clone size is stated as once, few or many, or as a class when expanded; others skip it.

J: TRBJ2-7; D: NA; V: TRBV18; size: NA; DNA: TGTGCCAGCTCACCATTGGAGGGAATGGTGGACGAGCAGTACTTC; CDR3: CASSPLEGMVDEQYF
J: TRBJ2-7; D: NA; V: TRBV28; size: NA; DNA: TGTGCCAGCAGTTTATACTCAGGGTGGCAGGGGTCCTACGAGCAGTACTTC; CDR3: CASSLYSGWQGSYEQYF
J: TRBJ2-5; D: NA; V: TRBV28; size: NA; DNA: TGTGCCAGCAGGCGAGGGATAGTGGAGACCCAGTACTTC; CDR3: CASRRGIVETQYF
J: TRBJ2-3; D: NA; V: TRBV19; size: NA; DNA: TGTGCCAGTAGTATTGAACGGGACAAAAGCACAGATACGCAGTATTTT; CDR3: CASSIERDKSTDTQYF
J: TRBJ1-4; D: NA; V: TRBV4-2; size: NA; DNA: TGTGCCAGCAGCCAAGATCTCGGGGAAAAACTGTTTTTT; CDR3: CASSQDLGEKLFF
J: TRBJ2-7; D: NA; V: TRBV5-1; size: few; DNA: TGCGCCAGCAGCTCTCGGGTTGTTCAGGGCGAGCAGTACTTC; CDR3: CASSSRVVQGEQYF
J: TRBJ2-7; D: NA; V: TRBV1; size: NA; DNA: TGCACCAGCAGCTCCTGGGCCACAGAGGAGCAGTACTTC; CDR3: CTSSSWATEEQYF
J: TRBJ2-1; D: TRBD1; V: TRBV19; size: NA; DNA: TGTGCCAGTAGTGCACACAGGGGTCGGTCCTACAATGAGCAGTTCTTC; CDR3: CASSAHRGRSYNEQFF
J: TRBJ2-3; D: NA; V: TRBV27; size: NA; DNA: TGTGCCAGCAGTTTGAACAGGGGCACAGATACGCAGTATTTT; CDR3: CASSLNRGTDTQYF
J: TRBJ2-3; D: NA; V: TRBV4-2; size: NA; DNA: TGTGCCAGCAGCCAATCAGCCCCTGGGGGGGCAAGGACAGATACGCAGTATTTT; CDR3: CASSQSAPGGARTDTQYF
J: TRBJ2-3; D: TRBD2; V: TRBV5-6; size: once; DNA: TGTGCCAGCAGCCCGGGGGGGGATACGCAGTATTTT; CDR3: CASSPGGDTQYF
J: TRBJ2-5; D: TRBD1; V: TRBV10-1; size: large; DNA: TGCGCCAGCATTCCCCCCCGGGGACAGGGTGGAGAGACCCAGTACTTC; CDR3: CASIPPRGQGGETQYF
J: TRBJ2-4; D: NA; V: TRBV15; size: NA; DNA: TGTGCCACCAGCAGGAAAATCCTGACAGGCTCCAAAAACATTCAGTACTTC; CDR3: CATSRKILTGSKNIQYF
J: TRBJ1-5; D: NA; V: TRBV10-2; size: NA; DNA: TGCGCCAGCAGTGAGCACATCAATCAGCCCCAGCATTTT; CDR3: CASSEHINQPQHF
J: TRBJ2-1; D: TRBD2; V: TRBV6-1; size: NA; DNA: TGTGCCAGCAGACAGGGAACTAGCGGGTACAATGAGCAGTTCTTC; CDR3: CASRQGTSGYNEQFF
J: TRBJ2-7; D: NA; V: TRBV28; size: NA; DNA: TGTGCCAGCAGCCCCCCCCGCGCGGGTATTTACGAGCAGTACTTC; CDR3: CASSPPRAGIYEQYF
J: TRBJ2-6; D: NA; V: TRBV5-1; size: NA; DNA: TGCGCCAGCCTCGAGTTCTCTGGGGCCAACGTCCTGACTTTC; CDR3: CASLEFSGANVLTF
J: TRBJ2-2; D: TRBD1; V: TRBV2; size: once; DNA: TGTGCCAGCAGGGAGGGACAGGGAGGCACCGGGGAGCTGTTTTTT; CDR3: CASREGQGGTGELFF
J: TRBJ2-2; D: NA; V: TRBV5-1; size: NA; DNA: TGCGCCAGCAGCTTGGGGCAGGGGCCCGGGGAGCTGTTTTTT; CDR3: CASSLGQGPGELFF
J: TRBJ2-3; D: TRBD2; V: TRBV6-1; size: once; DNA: TGTGCCAGCAGTGATCCCGCGGGAGGCAAAGATACGCAGTATTTT; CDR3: CASSDPAGGKDTQYF
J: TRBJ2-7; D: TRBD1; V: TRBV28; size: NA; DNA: TGTGCCAGCAGTTTGGGACAGGGACGGCAGTACTTC; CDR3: CASSLGQGRQYF
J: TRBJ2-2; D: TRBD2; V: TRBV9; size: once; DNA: TGTGCCAGCAACTTCATCGGGAGGGGAGCCGGGGAGCTGTTTTTT; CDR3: CASNFIGRGAGELFF
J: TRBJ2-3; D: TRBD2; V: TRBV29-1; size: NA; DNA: TGCAGCGTGAGGGGGACTAGCGGGGCTGATACGCAGTATTTT; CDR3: CSVRGTSGADTQYF
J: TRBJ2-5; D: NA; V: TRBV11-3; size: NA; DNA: TGTGCCAGCAGCTTAGGTGACAGCTACCAAGAGACCCAGTACTTC; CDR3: CASSLGDSYQETQYF
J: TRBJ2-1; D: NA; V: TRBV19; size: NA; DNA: TGTGCCAGTAGTATGGGACACACCTATGAGCAGTTCTTC; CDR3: CASSMGHTYEQFF
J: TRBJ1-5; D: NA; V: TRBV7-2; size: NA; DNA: TGTGCCAGCAGCCCACCCGGAGGGGAAAATCAGCCCCAGCATTTT; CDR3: CASSPPGGENQPQHF
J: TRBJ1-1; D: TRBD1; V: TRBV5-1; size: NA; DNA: TGCGCCAGCAGCCCGGGACAGGGGATCCCTTTGAACACTGAAGCTTTCTTT; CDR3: CASSPGQGIPLNTEAFF
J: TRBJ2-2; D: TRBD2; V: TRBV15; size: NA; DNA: TGTGCCACCAGCACAGGGACTAGTGGGCGGGAGCTGTTTTTT; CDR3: CATSTGTSGRELFF
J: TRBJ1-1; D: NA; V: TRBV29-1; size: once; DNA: TGCAGCGTAACCATAACAGTGAACACTGAAGCTTTCTTT; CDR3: CSVTITVNTEAFF
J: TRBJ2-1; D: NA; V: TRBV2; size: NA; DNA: TGTGCCAGCAACCGCCAGGGTATTGAGCAGTTCTTC; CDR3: CASNRQGIEQFF
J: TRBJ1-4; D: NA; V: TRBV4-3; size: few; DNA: TGCGCCAGCAGCCAAGAGGGGGGAGCTAATGAAAAACTGTTTTTT; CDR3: CASSQEGGANEKLFF
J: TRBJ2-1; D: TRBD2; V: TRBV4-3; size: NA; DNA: TGCGCCAGCAGCCCGGGACTAGCGGGGGGCCAGTCCTACAATGAGCAGTTCTTC; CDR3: CASSPGLAGGQSYNEQFF
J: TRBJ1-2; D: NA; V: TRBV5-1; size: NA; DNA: TGCGCCAGCAGCTTGGACAGGAATAGTGGCTACACCTTC; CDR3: CASSLDRNSGYTF
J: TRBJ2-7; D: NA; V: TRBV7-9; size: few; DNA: TGTGCCAGCAGCTTACCCCACAGTCCCTACGAGCAGTACTTC; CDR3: CASSLPHSPYEQYF
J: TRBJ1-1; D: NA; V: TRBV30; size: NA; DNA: TGTGCCTGGAAGAGGGAATTGACTGAAGCTTTCTTT; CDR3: CAWKRELTEAFF
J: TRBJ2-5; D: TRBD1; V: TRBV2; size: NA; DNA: TGTGCCAGCAGTGAAGAGGACAGGGGCTCGGAGACCCAGTACTTC; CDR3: CASSEEDRGSETQYF
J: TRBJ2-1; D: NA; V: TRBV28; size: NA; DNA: TGTGCCAGCTCCGCTCGGGGAAACCGCAATGAGCAGTTCTTC; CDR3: CASSARGNRNEQFF
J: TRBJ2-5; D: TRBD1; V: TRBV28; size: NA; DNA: TGTGCCACCAGGGGGCGAGTAGAGACCCAGTACTTC; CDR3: CATRGRVETQYF
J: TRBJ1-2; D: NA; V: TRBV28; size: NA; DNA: TGTGCCAGCAGTCCCATGGGGAGAAACTATGGCTACACCTTC; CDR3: CASSPMGRNYGYTF
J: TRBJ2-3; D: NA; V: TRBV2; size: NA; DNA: TGTGCCAGCAGTGAAGCCAGGGCAGATACGCAGTATTTT; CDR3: CASSEARADTQYF
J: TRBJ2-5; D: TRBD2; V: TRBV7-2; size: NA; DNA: TGTGCCAGCAGCTCGGGGACTAGCGGGGGGCAGACCCAGTACTTC; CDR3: CASSSGTSGGQTQYF
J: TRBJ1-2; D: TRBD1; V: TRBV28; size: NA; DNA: TGTGCCAGCAGACGCTATGGACAGGAATCACGCGGCTACACCTTC; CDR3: CASRRYGQESRGYTF
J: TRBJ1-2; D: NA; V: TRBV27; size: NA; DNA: TGTGCCAGCAGCGGAATAGGGGGGGCCGACTATGGCTACACCTTC; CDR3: CASSGIGGADYGYTF
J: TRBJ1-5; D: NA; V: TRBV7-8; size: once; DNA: TGTGCCAGCAGCTTAGACGGGGGAAGCAATCAGCCCCAGCATTTT; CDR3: CASSLDGGSNQPQHF
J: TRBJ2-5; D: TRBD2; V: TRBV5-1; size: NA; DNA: TGCGCCAGCAGCTTGGAGATTCCAGCGGGGCAAGAGACCCAGTACTTC; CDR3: CASSLEIPAGQETQYF
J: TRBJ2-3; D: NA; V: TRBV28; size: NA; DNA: TGTGCCAGCATCTCTTTAGATACGCAGTATTTT; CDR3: CASISLDTQYF
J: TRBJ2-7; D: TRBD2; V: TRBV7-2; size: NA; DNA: TGTGCCAGCAGCTTTGGCGGGGGTTCCTACGAGCAGTACTTC; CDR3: CASSFGGGSYEQYF
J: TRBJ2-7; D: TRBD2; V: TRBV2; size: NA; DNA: TGTGCCAGCAGCGAAACCGGGACTACCCCCTTACGCCCCGCCGAGCAGTACTTC; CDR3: CASSETGTTPLRPAEQYF
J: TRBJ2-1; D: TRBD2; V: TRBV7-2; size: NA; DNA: TGTGCCAGCAGCTTAGAAGGGAGCGGGAGGGAGCAGTTCTTC; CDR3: CASSLEGSGREQFF
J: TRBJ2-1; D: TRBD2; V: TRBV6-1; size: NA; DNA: TGTGCCAGCAGTGAAACGGGAGGCTCCTACAATGAGCAGTTCTTC; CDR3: CASSETGGSYNEQFF
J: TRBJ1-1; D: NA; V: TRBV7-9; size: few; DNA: TGTGCCAGCAGCTACCAAACCACAGCGGCGGGGACTGAAGCTTTCTTT; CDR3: CASSYQTTAAGTEAFF
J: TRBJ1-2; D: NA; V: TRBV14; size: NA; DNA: TGTGCCAGCAGCCCGACGAGGTGGGATGGCTACACCTTC; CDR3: CASSPTRWDGYTF
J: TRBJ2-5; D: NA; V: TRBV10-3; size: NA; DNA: TGTGCCATCAGTGAGGCAACCTCGGGGTACCAAGAGACCCAGTACTTC; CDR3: CAISEATSGYQETQYF
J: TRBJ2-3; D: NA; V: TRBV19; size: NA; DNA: TGTGCCAGTAGTATAGAGGAGGGGAGGACAGATACGCAGTATTTT; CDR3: CASSIEEGRTDTQYF
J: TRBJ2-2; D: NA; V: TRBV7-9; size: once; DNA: TGTGCCAGCAGCGCCCCCCGTGGCTCCCTGAACACCGGGGAGCTGTTTTTT; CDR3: CASSAPRGSLNTGELFF
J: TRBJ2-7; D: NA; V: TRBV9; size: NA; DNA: TGTGCCAGCAGCGTAGCTTCCGGGGGACCCTACGAGCAGTACTTC; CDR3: CASSVASGGPYEQYF
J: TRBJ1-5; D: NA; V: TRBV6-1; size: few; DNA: TGTGCCAGCATAGTGGACAAGTCGGGGCCCCAGCATTTT; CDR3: CASIVDKSGPQHF
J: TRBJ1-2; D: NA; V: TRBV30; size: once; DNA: TGTGCCTGGAGTTGGAGTCCGACAGCCAATTTTAATGGCTACACCTTC; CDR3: CAWSWSPTANFNGYTF
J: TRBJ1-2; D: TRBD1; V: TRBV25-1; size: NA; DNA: TGTGCCAGCAGCCCCACCCGGGACAGGGGAGTCGGCTACACCTTC; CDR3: CASSPTRDRGVGYTF